These T cell receptor beta chains were read from a single sample in a study of neurological immune-mediated disorders. TCRdb reanalysed the 5' RACE reads using MiXCR and keeps one entry per CDR3 protein. The data show under 20,000 distinct CDR3 sequences, about 2.6% seen once. The sequenced sample was PBMCs. These receptors all come from a woman under 30 with multiple sclerosis. Each CDR3 is given with its conserved first and last residue. A D gene is named only where the DNA matches it firmly. Only part of the rows carry a size: once, few, many, or a class if the clone is expanded.

D: .; size: many; J: TRBJ1-1; V: TRBV6-5; DNA: TGTGCCAGCAGTTACTCTCGGGGCGTAACTGAAGCTTTCTTT; CDR3: CASSYSRGVTEAFF
D: TRBD2; size: many; J: TRBJ2-1; V: TRBV6-5; DNA: TGTGCCAGCAGCAGCGGACTAGCGGGAGGGAATGAGCAGTTCTTC; CDR3: CASSSGLAGGNEQFF
D: .; size: many; J: TRBJ2-6; V: TRBV5-1; DNA: TGCGCCAGCAGCCCGGGTGCCTCTGGGGCCAACGTCCTGACTTTC; CDR3: CASSPGASGANVLTF
D: .; size: few; J: TRBJ1-1; V: TRBV9; DNA: TGTGCCAGCAGCCTCAGATCGAACACTGAAGCTTTCTTT; CDR3: CASSLRSNTEAFF
D: .; size: many; J: TRBJ2-5; V: TRBV5-6; DNA: TGTGCCAGCAGCTTGGAATTTAGGACTCAAGAGACCCAGTACTTC; CDR3: CASSLEFRTQETQYF
D: .; size: .; J: TRBJ2-3; V: TRBV20-1; DNA: TGCAGTGCTAGAGATCCTGTCAGCACAGATACGCAGTATTTT; CDR3: CSARDPVSTDTQYF
D: .; size: many; J: TRBJ2-3; V: TRBV12-3/TRBV12-4; DNA: TGTGCCAGCAGTTTGAAGCGCCTGAGCACAGATACGCAGTATTTT; CDR3: CASSLKRLSTDTQYF
D: TRBD1; size: many; J: TRBJ1-1; V: TRBV4-3; DNA: TGCGCCAGCAGCCAAGATCGACAGGGGGCGGAAGCTTTCTTT; CDR3: CASSQDRQGAEAFF
D: .; size: many; J: TRBJ2-1; V: TRBV2; DNA: TGTGCCAGCAGTGAAGGGCATAGCTCCTACAATGAGCAGTTCTTC; CDR3: CASSEGHSSYNEQFF
D: .; size: many; J: TRBJ2-1; V: TRBV20-1; DNA: TGCAGTGGTCAAGACTGGGGCGGCAATGAGCAGTTCTTC; CDR3: CSGQDWGGNEQFF
D: .; size: many; J: TRBJ1-1; V: TRBV2; DNA: TGTGCCAGCAGTGAACAGGGTGTCAATGCTTTCTTT; CDR3: CASSEQGVNAFF
D: TRBD2; size: many; J: TRBJ2-1; V: TRBV20-1; DNA: TGCAGTGCTAGAGACGCTAGCGGGGGGGCCATGCATGAGCAGTTCTTC; CDR3: CSARDASGGAMHEQFF
D: TRBD1; size: many; J: TRBJ1-2; V: TRBV20-1; DNA: TGCAGTGCTAGGACAGGGGGCCATGGCTACACCTTC; CDR3: CSARTGGHGYTF
D: .; size: many; J: TRBJ2-1; V: TRBV7-9; DNA: TGTGCCAGCAGCTTAGAAACTAGCTGGAATGAGCAGTTCTTC; CDR3: CASSLETSWNEQFF
D: .; size: many; J: TRBJ2-5; V: TRBV5-5; DNA: TGTGCCAGCAGCCCGATCCGGCAAGAGACCCAGTACTTC; CDR3: CASSPIRQETQYF
D: .; size: many; J: TRBJ2-3; V: TRBV12-3/TRBV12-4; DNA: TGTGCCAGCAGACTCGGGCGCGATACGCAGTATTTT; CDR3: CASRLGRDTQYF
D: TRBD2; size: many; J: TRBJ2-5; V: TRBV12-3/TRBV12-4; DNA: TGTGCCAGCAGTTCATTAGCGGGGGGCCAAGAGACCCAGTACTTC; CDR3: CASSSLAGGQETQYF
D: .; size: many; J: TRBJ2-1; V: TRBV6-1; DNA: TGTGCCAGCGCGAAACAGGGTATTAGCACCTACAATGAGCAGTTCTTC; CDR3: CASAKQGISTYNEQFF
D: .; size: many; J: TRBJ1-2; V: TRBV27; DNA: TGTGCCAGCAGTTTCAGGGAGAACTATGGCTACACCTTC; CDR3: CASSFRENYGYTF
D: .; size: medium-sized; J: TRBJ2-5; V: TRBV9; DNA: TGTGCCAGCAGCATCGACGGTACTCACCAAGAGACCCAGTACTTC; CDR3: CASSIDGTHQETQYF